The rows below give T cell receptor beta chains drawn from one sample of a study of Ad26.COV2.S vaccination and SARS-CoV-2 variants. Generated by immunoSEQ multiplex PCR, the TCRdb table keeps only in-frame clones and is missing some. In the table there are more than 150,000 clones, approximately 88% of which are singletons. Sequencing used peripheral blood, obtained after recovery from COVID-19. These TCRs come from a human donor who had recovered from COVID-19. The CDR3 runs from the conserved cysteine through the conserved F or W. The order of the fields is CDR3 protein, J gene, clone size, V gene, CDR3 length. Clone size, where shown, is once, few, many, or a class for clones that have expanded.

CDR3 protein: CASSTGTSASTDTQYF; J gene: TRBJ2-3; clone size: NA; V gene: TRBV11-1; CDR3 length: 16
CDR3 protein: CASSWTGGYGYTF; J gene: TRBJ1-2; clone size: NA; V gene: TRBV6-5; CDR3 length: 13
CDR3 protein: CASSLEDLETGEAFF; J gene: TRBJ1-1; clone size: NA; V gene: TRBV5-6; CDR3 length: 15
CDR3 protein: CASSEGNYGYTF; J gene: TRBJ1-2; clone size: NA; V gene: TRBV3-1/TRBV3-2; CDR3 length: 12
CDR3 protein: CASRTTGIFTEAFF; J gene: TRBJ1-1; clone size: NA; V gene: TRBV6-5; CDR3 length: 14
CDR3 protein: CSVEGPAEGTQYF; J gene: TRBJ2-5; clone size: NA; V gene: TRBV29-1; CDR3 length: 13
CDR3 protein: CASSLGSRGYTF; J gene: TRBJ1-2; clone size: NA; V gene: TRBV7-8; CDR3 length: 12
CDR3 protein: CASSLAGGGGYTF; J gene: TRBJ1-2; clone size: NA; V gene: TRBV5-6; CDR3 length: 13
CDR3 protein: CASSQDAGGNTGELFF; J gene: TRBJ2-2; clone size: NA; V gene: TRBV4-2; CDR3 length: 16
CDR3 protein: CASSSLGLGGNTIYF; J gene: TRBJ1-3; clone size: few; V gene: TRBV7-9; CDR3 length: 15
CDR3 protein: CASSIGDSSNSPLHF; J gene: TRBJ1-6; clone size: NA; V gene: TRBV19; CDR3 length: 15
CDR3 protein: CASSLTAMNTEAFF; J gene: TRBJ1-1; clone size: NA; V gene: TRBV28; CDR3 length: 14
CDR3 protein: CASSWKEVRYNEQFF; J gene: TRBJ2-1; clone size: NA; V gene: TRBV5-1; CDR3 length: 15
CDR3 protein: CASSPVLGQNTEAFF; J gene: TRBJ1-1; clone size: NA; V gene: TRBV18; CDR3 length: 15
CDR3 protein: CASSVWGTGGNTIYF; J gene: TRBJ1-3; clone size: NA; V gene: TRBV28; CDR3 length: 15
CDR3 protein: CASSSGQGFEAFF; J gene: TRBJ1-1; clone size: few; V gene: TRBV7-3; CDR3 length: 13
CDR3 protein: CASSLLQEYEQYF; J gene: TRBJ2-7; clone size: once; V gene: TRBV6-5; CDR3 length: 13
CDR3 protein: CASSLTQGWAGHEQYF; J gene: TRBJ2-7; clone size: NA; V gene: TRBV11-2; CDR3 length: 16
CDR3 protein: CASSVGTPRDTQYF; J gene: TRBJ2-3; clone size: NA; V gene: TRBV2; CDR3 length: 14
CDR3 protein: CASSFGTRGNEQFF; J gene: TRBJ2-1; clone size: once; V gene: TRBV27; CDR3 length: 14
CDR3 protein: CASSLETGVRGVWEQYF; J gene: TRBJ2-7; clone size: NA; V gene: TRBV7-2; CDR3 length: 17
CDR3 protein: CASSIQSPYEQYF; J gene: TRBJ2-7; clone size: NA; V gene: TRBV19; CDR3 length: 13
CDR3 protein: CASSKTDTRYTQYF; J gene: TRBJ2-3; clone size: NA; V gene: TRBV19; CDR3 length: 14
CDR3 protein: CASSLSSSSGNTIYF; J gene: TRBJ1-3; clone size: once; V gene: TRBV5-6; CDR3 length: 15
CDR3 protein: CASSSGPRMTEAFF; J gene: TRBJ1-1; clone size: NA; V gene: TRBV5-5; CDR3 length: 14
CDR3 protein: CASTKPFGQGARGANVLTF; J gene: TRBJ2-6; clone size: NA; V gene: TRBV7-9; CDR3 length: 19
CDR3 protein: CATSRSGGGEGSVDTEAFF; J gene: TRBJ1-1; clone size: NA; V gene: TRBV15; CDR3 length: 19